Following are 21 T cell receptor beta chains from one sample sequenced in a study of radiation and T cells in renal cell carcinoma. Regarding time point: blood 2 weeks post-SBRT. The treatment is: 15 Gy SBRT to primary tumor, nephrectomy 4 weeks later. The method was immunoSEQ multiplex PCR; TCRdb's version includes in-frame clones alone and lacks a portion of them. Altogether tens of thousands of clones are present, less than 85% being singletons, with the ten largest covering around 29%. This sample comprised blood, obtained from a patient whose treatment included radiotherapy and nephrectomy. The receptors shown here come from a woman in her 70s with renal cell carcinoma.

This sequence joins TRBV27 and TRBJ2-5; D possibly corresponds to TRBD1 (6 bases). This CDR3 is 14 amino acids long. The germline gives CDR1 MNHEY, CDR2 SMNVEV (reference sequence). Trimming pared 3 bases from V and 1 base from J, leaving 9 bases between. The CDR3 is CASSFTGTQETQYF. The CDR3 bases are TGTGCCAGCAGTTTTACAGGGACCCAAGAGACCCAGTACTTC.

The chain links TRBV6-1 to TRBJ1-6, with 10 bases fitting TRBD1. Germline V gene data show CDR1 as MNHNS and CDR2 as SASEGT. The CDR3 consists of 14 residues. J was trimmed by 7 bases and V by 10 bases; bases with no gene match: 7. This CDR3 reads CATHRDRGNSPLHF. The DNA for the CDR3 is TGTGCCACCCACCGGGACAGGGGAAATTCACCCCTCCACTTT.

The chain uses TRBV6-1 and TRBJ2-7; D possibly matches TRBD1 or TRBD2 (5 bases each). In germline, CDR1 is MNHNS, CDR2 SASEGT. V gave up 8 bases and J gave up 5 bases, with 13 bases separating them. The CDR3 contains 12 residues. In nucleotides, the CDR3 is TGTGCCAGCTCCCCGATGGGGGACGAGCAGTACTTC. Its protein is CASSPMGDEQYF.

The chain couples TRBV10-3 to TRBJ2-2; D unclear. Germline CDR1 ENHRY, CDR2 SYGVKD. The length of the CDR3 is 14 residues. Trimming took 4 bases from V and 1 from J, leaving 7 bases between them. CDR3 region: CAISGKMNTGELFF. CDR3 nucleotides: TGTGCCATCAGTGGTAAAATGAACACCGGGGAGCTGTTTTTT.

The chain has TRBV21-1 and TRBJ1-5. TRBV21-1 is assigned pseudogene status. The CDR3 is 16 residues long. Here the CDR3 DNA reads TGTGCCAGCAGCAAATTGTTAGGATCGAGCAATCAGCCCCAGCATTTT. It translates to CASSKLLGSSNQPQHF.

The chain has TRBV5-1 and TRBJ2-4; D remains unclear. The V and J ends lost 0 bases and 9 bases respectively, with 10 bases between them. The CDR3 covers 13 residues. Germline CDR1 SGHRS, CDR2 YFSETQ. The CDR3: CASSLVGSPIQYF. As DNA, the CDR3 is TGCGCCAGCAGCTTGGTAGGGTCCCCCATTCAGTACTTC.

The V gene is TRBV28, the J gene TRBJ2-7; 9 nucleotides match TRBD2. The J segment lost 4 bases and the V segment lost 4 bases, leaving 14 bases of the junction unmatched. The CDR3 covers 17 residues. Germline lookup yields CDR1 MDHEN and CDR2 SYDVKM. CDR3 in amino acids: CASSSSFSGGRLYEQYF. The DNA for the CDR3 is TGTGCCAGCAGTTCCTCCTTTAGCGGGGGACGTTTATACGAGCAGTACTTC.

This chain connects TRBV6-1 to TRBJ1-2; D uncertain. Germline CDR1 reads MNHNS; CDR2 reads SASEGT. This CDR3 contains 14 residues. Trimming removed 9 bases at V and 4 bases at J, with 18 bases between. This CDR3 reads CASLYAQETYGYTF. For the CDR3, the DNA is TGTGCCAGTTTATATGCCCAGGAGACCTATGGCTACACCTTC.

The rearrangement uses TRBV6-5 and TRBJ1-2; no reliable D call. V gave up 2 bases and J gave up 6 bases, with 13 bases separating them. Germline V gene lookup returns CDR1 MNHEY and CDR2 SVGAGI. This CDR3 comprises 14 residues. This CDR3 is CASSYAGKVDGYTF. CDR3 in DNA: TGTGCCAGCAGTTACGCTGGGAAGGTCGATGGCTACACCTTC.

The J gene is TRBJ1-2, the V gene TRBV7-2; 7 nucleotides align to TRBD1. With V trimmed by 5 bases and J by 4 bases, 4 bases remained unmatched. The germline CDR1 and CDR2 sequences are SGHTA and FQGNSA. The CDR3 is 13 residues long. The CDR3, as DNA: TGTGCCAGCAGCCCCACAGGGGTCTATGGCTACACCTTC. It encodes CASSPTGVYGYTF.

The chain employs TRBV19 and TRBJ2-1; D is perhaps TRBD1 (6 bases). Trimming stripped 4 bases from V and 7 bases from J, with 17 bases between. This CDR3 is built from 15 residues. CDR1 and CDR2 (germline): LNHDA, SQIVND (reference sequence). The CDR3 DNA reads TGTGCCAGTAGTACTGGACAGCTCGGTTGGAATGAGCAGTTCTTC. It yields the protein CASSTGQLGWNEQFF.

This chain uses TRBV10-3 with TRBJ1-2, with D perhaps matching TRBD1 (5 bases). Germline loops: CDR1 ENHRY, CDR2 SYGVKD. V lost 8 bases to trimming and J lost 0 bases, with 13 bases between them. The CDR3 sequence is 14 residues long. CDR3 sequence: CAILKAGPNYGYTF. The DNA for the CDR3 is TGTGCCATCCTGAAGGCAGGGCCTAACTATGGCTACACCTTC.

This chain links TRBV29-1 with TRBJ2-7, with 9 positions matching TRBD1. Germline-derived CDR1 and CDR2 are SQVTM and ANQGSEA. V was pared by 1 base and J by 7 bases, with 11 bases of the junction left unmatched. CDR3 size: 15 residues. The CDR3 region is CSVEAGTGWLGEQYF. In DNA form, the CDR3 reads TGCAGCGTTGAAGCGGGGACAGGGTGGTTGGGGGAGCAGTACTTC.

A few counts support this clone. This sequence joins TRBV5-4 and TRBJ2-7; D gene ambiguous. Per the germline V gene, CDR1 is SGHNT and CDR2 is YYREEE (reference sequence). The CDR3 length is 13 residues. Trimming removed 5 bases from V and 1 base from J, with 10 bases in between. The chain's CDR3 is CASSSAESYEQYF. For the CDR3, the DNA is TGTGCCAGCAGTTCTGCAGAGTCCTACGAGCAGTACTTC.

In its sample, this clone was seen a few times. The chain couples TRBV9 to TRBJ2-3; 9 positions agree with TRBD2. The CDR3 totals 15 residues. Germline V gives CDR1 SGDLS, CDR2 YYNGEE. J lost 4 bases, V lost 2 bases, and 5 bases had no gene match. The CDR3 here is CASSVLAGASDTQYF. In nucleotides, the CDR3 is TGTGCCAGCAGCGTTTTAGCGGGAGCATCAGATACGCAGTATTTT.

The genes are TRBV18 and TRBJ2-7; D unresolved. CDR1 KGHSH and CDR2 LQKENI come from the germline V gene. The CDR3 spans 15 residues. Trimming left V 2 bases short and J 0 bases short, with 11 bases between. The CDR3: CASSPSSFSSYEQYF. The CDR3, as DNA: TGTGCCAGCTCACCATCCTCCTTCAGCTCCTACGAGCAGTACTTC. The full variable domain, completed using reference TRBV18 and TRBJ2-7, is NAGVMQNPRHLVRRRGQEARLRCSPMKGHSHVYWYRQLPEEGLKFMVYLQKENIIDESGMPKERFSAEFPKEGPSILRIQQVVRGDSAAYFCASSPSSFSSYEQYFGPGTRLTVT.

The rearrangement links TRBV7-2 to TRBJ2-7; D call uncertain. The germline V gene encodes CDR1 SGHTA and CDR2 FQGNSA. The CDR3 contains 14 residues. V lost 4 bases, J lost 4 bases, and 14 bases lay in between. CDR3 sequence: CASSSGRNGYEQYF. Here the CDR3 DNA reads TGTGCCAGCAGCTCCGGACGGAACGGATACGAGCAGTACTTC.

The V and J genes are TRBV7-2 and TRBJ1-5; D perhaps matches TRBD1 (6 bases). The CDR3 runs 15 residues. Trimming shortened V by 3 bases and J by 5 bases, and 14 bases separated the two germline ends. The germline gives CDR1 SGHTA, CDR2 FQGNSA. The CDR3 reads CASSFEGGEDQPQHF. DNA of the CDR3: TGTGCCAGCAGCTTCGAAGGGGGGGAGGATCAGCCCCAGCATTTT.

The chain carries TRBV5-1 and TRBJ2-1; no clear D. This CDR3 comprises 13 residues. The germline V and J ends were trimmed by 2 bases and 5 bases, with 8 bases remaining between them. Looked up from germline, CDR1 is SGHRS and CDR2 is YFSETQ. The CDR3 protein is CASSLELNNEQFF. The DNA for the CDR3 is TGCGCCAGCAGCTTAGAACTAAACAATGAGCAGTTCTTC. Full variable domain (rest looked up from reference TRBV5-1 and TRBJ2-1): KAGVTQTPRYLIKTRGQQVTLSCSPISGHRSVSWYQQTPGQGLQFLFEYFSETQRNKGNFPGRFSGRQFSNSRSEMNVSTLELGDSALYLCASSLELNNEQFFGPGTRLTVL.

The CDR3 region has the DNA TGTGCCAGCAGCCGGCGGGGGGGCTACAATGAGCAGTTCTTC. This codes for CASSRRGGYNEQFF. J is TRBJ2-1 and V is TRBV11-3; 9 positions agree with TRBD2. This CDR3 comprises 14 residues. Germline V gene data show CDR1 as SGHNT and CDR2 as YENEEA. V dropped 5 bases and J dropped 3; count of bases not matched to a gene: 2.

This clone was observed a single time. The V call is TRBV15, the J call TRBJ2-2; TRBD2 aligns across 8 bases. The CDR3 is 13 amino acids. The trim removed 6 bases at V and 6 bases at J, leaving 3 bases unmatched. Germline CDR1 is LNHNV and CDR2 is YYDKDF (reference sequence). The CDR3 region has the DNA TGTGCCACCAGGGGACTAGGCGCCGGGGAGCTGTTTTTT. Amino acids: CATRGLGAGELFF.